Given below is one T cell receptor (beta chain) in context. Clones were sequenced by immunoSEQ multiplex PCR, and TCRdb holds only the in-frame ones, with some missing. The sample holds approximately 130,000 clones; roughly 87% are singletons and the top ten take 9.5%. This sample was taken from a study of T cell responses to AZD1222 COVID-19 vaccine. Trimming removed 6 bases from V and 0 bases from J, with 8 bases in between. CDR1 and CDR2 (germline): SGHVS, FNYEAQ. There are 13 residues in the CDR3. Material: peripheral blood, obtained 28 days after the second AZD1222 dose. The chain has TRBV7-6 and TRBJ1-1, with D hard to call. This sequence originates from an adult who received the AZD1222 COVID-19 vaccine. CDR3 DNA: TGTGCCAGCAGTTCTACACTGAACACTGAAGCTTTCTTT. It specifies CASSSTLNTEAFF.